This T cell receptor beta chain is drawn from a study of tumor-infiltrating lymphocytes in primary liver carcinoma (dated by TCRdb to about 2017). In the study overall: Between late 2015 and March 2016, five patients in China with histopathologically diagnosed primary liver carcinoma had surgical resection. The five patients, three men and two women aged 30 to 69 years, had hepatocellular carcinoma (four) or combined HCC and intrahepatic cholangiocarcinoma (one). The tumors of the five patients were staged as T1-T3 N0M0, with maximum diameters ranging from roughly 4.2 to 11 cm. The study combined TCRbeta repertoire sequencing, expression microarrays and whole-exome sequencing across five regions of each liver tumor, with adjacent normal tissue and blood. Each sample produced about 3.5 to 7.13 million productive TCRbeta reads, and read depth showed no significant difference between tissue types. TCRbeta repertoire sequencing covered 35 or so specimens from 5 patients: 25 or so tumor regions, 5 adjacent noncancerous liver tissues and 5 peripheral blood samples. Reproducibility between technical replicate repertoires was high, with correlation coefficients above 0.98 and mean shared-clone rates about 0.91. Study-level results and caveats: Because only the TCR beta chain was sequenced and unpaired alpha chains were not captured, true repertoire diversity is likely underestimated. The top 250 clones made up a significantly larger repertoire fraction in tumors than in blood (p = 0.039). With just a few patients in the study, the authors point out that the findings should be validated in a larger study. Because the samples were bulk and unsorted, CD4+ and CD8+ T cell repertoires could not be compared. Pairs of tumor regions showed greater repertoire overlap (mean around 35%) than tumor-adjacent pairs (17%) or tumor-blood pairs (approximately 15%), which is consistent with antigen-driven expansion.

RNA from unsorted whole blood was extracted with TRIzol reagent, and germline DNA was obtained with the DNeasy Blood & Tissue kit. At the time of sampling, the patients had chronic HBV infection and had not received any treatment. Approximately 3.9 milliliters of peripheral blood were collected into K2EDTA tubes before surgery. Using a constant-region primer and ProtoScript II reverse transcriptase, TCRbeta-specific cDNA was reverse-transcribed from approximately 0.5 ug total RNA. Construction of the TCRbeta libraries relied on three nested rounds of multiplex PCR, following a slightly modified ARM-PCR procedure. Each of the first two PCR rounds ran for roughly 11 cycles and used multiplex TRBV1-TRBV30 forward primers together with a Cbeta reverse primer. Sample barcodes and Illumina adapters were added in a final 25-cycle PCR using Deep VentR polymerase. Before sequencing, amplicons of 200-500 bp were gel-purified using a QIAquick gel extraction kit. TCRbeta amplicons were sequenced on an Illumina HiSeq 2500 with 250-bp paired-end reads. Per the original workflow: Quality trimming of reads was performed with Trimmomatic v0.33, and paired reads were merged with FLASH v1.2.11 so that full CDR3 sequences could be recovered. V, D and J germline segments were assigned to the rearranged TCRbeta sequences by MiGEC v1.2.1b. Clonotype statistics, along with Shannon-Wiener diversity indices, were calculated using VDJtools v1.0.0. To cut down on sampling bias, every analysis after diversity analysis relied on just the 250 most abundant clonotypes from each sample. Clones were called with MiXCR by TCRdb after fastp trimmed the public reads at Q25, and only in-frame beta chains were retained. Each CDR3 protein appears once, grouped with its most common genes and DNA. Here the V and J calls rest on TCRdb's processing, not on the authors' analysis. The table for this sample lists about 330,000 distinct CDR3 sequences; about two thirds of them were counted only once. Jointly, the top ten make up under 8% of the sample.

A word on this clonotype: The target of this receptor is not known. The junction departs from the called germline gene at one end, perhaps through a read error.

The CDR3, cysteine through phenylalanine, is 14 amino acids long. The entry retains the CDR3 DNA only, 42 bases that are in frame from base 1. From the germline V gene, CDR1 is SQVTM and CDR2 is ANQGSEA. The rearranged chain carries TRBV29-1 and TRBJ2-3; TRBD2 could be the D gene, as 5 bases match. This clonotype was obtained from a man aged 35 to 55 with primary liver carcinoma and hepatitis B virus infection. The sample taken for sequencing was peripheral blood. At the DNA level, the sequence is TGCAGCGTTGATGTGGGAGTAAGCACAGATATGCAGTATTTT. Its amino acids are CSVDVGVSTDMQYF.